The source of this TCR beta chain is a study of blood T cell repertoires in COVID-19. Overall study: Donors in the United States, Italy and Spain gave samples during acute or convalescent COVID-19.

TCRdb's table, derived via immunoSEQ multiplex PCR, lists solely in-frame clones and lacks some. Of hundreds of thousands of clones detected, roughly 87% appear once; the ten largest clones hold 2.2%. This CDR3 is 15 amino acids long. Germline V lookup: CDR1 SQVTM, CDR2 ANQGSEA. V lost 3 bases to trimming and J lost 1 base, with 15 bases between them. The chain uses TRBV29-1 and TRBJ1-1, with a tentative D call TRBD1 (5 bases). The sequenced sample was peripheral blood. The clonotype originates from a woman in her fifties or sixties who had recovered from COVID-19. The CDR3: CSVDRRVVGNTEAFF. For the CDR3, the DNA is TGCAGCGTTGACCGCAGGGTTGTAGGGAACACTGAAGCTTTCTTT.